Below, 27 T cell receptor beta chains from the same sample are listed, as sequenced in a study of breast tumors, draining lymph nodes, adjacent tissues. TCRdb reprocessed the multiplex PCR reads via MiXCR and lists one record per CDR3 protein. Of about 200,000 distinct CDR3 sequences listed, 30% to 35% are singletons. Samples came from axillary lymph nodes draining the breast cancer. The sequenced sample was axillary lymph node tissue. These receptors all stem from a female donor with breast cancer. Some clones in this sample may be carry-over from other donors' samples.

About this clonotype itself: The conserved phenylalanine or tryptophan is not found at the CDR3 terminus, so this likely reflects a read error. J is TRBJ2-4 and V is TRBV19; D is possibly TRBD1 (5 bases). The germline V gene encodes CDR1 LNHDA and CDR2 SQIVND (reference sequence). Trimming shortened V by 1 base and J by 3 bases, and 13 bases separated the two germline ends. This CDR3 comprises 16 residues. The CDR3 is CASSIGGDSIKNIQYS. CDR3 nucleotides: TGTGCCAGTAGTATAGGGGGCGACAGTATCAAAAACATTCAGTACTCC.

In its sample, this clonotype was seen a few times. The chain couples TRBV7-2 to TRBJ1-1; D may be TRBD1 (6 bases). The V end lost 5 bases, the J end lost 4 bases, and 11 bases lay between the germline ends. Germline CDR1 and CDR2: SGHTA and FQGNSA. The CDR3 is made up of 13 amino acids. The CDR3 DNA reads TGTGCCAGCAGCATAGGACAGAGCACTGAAGCTTTCTTT. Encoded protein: CASSIGQSTEAFF.

The CDR3 reads CASSSQIAGMSDTQYF. Written as DNA, the CDR3 is TGTGCCAGCAGCTCTCAGATCGCGGGTATGTCCGATACGCAGTATTTT. The rearrangement joins TRBV7-9 to TRBJ2-3; tentative D call: TRBD2 (5 bases). V lost 4 bases, J lost 6 bases, and 20 bases lay in between. The CDR3 covers 16 residues. The germline V gene encodes CDR1 SEHNR and CDR2 FQNEAQ (reference sequence). The full variable domain, in which reference TRBV7-9 and TRBJ2-3 provide the parts outside the CDR3, is DTGVSQNPRHKITKRGQNVTFRCDPISEHNRLYWYRQTLGQGPEFLTYFQNEAQLEKSRLLSDRFSAERPKGSFSTLEIQRTEQGDSAMYLCASSSQIAGMSDTQYFGPGTRLTVL.

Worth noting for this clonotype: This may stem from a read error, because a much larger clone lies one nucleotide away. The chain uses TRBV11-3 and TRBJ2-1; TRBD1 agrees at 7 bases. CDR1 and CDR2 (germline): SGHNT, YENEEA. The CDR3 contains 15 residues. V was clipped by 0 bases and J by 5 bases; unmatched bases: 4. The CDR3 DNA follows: TGTGCCAGCAGCTTAGACGGGACAGCCGACAATGAGCAGTTCTTC. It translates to CASSLDGTADNEQFF.

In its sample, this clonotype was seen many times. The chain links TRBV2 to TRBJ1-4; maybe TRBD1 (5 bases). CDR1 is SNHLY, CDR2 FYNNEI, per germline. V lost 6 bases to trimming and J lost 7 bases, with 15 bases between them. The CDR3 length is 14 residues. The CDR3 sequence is CASRLTDNIEKLFF. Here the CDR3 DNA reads TGTGCCAGCAGACTGACAGACAATATTGAAAAACTGTTTTTT.

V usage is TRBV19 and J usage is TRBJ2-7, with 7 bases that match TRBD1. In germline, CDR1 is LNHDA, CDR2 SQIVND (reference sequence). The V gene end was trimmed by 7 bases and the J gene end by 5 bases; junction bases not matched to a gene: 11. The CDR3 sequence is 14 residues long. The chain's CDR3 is CASTTRQGPNEQYF. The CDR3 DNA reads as TGTGCCAGTACCACCCGACAGGGTCCCAACGAGCAGTACTTC.

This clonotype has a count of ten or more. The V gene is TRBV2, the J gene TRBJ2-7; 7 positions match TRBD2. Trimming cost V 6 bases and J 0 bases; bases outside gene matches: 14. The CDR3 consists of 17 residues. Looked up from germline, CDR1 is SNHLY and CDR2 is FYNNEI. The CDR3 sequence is CASRSPGQGGSSYEQYF. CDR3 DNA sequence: TGTGCCAGCAGGTCTCCTGGTCAGGGCGGGAGCTCCTACGAGCAGTACTTC.

CDR3: CASSLSRGQGGGNTIYF. The CDR3 DNA reads as TGTGCCAGCAGTTTATCGAGAGGACAGGGAGGAGGAAACACCATATATTTT. The rearrangement uses TRBV27 and TRBJ1-3, with 8 positions matching TRBD1. The V and J ends lost 0 bases and 4 bases, in that order; junction bases with no gene match: 8. The germline gives CDR1 MNHEY, CDR2 SMNVEV (reference sequence). The CDR3 has 17 amino acids.

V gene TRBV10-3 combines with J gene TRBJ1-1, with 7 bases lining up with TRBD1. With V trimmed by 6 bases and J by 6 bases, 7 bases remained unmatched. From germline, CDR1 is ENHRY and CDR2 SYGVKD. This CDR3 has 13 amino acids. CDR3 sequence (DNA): TGTGCCATCAGACCGACAGGGTTGTCTGAAGCTTTCTTT. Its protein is CAIRPTGLSEAFF.

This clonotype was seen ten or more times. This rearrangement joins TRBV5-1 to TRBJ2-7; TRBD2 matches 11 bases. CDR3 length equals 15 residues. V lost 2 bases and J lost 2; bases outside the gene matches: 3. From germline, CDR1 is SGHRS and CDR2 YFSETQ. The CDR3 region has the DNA TGCGCCAGCAGCTTTCTAGCGGGAGGTACCTACGAGCAGTACTTC. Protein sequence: CASSFLAGGTYEQYF.

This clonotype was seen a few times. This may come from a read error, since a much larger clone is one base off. CDR3 sequence reads: CSATDGPGGSTF. The CDR3, as DNA: TGCAGTGCCACGGACGGCCCAGGTGGCTCCACCTTC. The gene calls are TRBV20-1 and TRBJ1-2, with D unresolved. This CDR3 has 12 residues. Germline V gene sequence: CDR1 DFQATT, CDR2 SNEGSKA (reference sequence).

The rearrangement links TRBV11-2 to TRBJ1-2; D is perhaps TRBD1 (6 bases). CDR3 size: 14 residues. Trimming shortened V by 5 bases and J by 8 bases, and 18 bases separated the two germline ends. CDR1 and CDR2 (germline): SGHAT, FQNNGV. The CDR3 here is CASSPLDSPRGYTF. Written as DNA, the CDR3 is TGTGCCAGCAGCCCATTGGACAGCCCTCGGGGCTACACCTTC.

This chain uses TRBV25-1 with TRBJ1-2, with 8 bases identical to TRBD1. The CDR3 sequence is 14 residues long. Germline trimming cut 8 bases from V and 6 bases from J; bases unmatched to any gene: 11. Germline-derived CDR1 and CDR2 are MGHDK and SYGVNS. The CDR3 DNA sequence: TGTGCCAGCGGTGGACCGACAGGGGATCATGGCTACACCTTC. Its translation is CASGGPTGDHGYTF.

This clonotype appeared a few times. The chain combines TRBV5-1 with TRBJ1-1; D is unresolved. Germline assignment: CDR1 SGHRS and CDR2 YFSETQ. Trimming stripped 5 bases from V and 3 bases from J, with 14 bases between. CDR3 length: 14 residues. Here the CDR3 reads CASSRRLEDTEAFF. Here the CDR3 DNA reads TGCGCCAGCAGTCGCAGGTTGGAGGACACTGAAGCTTTCTTT.

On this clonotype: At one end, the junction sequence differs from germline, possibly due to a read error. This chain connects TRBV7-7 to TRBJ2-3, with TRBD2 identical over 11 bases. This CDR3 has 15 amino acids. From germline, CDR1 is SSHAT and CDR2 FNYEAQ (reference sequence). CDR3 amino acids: CASSLAGGTEDTQYF. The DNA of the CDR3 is TGTGCTAGCAGCTTAGCGGGAGGGACGGAAGATACGCAGTATTTT.

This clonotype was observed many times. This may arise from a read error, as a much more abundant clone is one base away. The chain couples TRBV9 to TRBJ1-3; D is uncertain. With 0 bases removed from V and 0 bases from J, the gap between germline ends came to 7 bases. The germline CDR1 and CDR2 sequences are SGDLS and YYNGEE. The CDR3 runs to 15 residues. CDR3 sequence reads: CASSVEGNSGNTIYF. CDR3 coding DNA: TGTGCCAGCAGCGTAGAAGGAAACTCTGGAAACACCATATATTTT.

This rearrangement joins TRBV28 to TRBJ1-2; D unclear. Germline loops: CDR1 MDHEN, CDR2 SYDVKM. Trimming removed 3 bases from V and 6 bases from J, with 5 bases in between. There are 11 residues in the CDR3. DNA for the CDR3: TGTGCCAGCAGTTTGTACCATGGCTACACCTTC. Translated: CASSLYHGYTF.

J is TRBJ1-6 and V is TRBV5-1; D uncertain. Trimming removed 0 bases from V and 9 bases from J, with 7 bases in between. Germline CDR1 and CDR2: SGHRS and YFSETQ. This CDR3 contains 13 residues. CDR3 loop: CASSLVGISPLHF. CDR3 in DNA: TGCGCCAGCAGCTTGGTAGGGATTTCACCCCTCCACTTT.

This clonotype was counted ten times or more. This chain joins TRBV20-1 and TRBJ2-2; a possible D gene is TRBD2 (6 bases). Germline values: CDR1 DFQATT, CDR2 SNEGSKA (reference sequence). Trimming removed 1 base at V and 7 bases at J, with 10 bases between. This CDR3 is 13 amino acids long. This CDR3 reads CSARGRGIGELFF. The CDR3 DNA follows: TGCAGTGCTAGAGGTCGGGGGATCGGGGAGCTGTTTTTT.

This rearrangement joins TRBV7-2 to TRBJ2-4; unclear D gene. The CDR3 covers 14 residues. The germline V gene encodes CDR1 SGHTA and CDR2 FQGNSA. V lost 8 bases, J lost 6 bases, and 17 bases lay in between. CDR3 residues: CASGLVGPPNIQYF. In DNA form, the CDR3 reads TGTGCCAGCGGGTTAGTAGGGCCCCCAAACATTCAGTACTTC.

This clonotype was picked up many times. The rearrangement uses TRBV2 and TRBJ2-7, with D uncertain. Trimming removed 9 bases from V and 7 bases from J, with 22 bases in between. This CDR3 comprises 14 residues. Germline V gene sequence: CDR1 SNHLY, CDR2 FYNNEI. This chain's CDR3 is CASVGGLPSREQYF. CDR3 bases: TGTGCCAGTGTCGGTGGCCTACCATCAAGGGAGCAGTACTTC. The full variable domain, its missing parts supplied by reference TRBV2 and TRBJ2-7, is EPEVTQTPSHQVTQMGQEVILRCVPISNHLYFYWYRQILGQKVEFLVSFYNNEISEKSEIFDDQFSVERPDGSNFTLKIRSTKLEDSAMYFCASVGGLPSREQYFGPGTRLTVT.

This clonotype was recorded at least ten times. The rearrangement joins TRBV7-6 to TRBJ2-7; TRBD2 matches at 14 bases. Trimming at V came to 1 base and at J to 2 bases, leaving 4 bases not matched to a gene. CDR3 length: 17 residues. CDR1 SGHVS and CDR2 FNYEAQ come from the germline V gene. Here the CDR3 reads CASSLGLAGGIPYEQYF. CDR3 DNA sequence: TGTGCCAGCAGCTTAGGACTAGCGGGAGGGATACCCTACGAGCAGTACTTC.

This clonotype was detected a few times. The CDR3 DNA sequence: TGCGCCAGCAGCTTGGCACTAGCGGGGTTACAAGAGACCCAGTACTTC. Protein: CASSLALAGLQETQYF. The V call is TRBV5-1, the J call TRBJ2-5; 10 bases fit TRBD2. The germline V gene encodes CDR1 SGHRS and CDR2 YFSETQ. V was clipped by 0 bases and J by 2 bases; unmatched bases: 4. This CDR3 is built from 16 residues.

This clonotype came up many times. The CDR3: CASSRTGEGSPLHF. The DNA for the CDR3 is TGTGCCAGCAGTAGGACAGGGGAAGGTTCACCCCTCCACTTT. The chain recombines TRBV6-2 or TRBV6-3 with TRBJ1-6; 9 bases are shared with TRBD1. CDR3 length: 14 amino acids. In germline, CDR1 is MNHEY, CDR2 SVGEGT. The trim removed 5 bases at V and 9 bases at J, leaving 5 bases unmatched.

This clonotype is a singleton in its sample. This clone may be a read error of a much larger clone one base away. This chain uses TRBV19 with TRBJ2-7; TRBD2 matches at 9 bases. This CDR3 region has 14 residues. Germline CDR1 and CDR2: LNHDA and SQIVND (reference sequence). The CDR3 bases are TGTGCCGGTAGTTTTGGGACTAGCACCTACGAGCAGTACTTC. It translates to CAGSFGTSTYEQYF. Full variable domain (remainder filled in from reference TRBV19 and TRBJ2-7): DGGITQSPKYLFRKEGQNVTLSCEQNLNHDAMYWYRQDPGQGLRLIYYSQIVNDFQKGDIAEGYSVSREKKESFPLTVTSAQKNPTAFYLCAGSFGTSTYEQYFGPGTRLTVT.

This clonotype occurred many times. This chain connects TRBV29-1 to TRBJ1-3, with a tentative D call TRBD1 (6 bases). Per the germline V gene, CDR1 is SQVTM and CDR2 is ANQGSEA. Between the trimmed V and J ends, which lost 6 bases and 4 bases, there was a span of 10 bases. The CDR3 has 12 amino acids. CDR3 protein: CSVAGTGNTIYF. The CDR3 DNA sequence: TGCAGCGTCGCCGGGACAGGAAACACCATATATTTT.

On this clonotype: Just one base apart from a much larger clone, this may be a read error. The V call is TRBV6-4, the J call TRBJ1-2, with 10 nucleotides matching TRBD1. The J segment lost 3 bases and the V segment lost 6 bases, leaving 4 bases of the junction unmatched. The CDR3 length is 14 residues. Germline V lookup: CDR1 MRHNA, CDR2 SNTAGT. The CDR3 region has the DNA TGTGCCAGCAGGGCGACAGGGGGCGACTATGGCTACACCTTC. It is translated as CASRATGGDYGYTF.